These 22 T cell receptor beta chains came from one sample sequenced in a study of T cell therapy after organ transplantation. Specified time point: 20-29 weeks after completion of therapy. Their antigens remain unidentified. The table came from immunoSEQ multiplex PCR; TCRdb's copy has only in-frame clones and leaves some out. The sample lists 17,000 or so clones, 65% to 90% occurring once. The material sequenced was CD8+ T cells from blood, taken after autologous CMV-specific T cell therapy. These receptors originate from a human patient who had received a solid organ transplant and had CMV disease. Certain T cells may be donor cells from the graft.

V usage is TRBV13 and J usage is TRBJ1-1; D is unclear. This CDR3 spans 14 amino acids. V was pared by 0 bases and J by 2 bases, with 7 bases between. Germline loops: CDR1 PRHDT, CDR2 FYEKMQ (reference sequence). The CDR3 nucleotides read TGTGCCAGCAGCTTAGGCGTTGCAAACACTGAAGCTTTCTTT. It translates to CASSLGVANTEAFF.

This rearrangement joins TRBV6-5 to TRBJ1-1; D ambiguous. This CDR3 region has 14 residues. Germline values: CDR1 MNHEY, CDR2 SVGAGI. V was trimmed by 2 bases and J by 1 base, leaving 8 bases between them. CDR3 nucleotides: TGTGCCAGCAGTTACGGTAGGGCGAACACTGAAGCTTTCTTT. Translating gives CASSYGRANTEAFF.

This chain links TRBV19 with TRBJ2-5, with unresolved D. CDR3 length: 13 amino acids. Germline CDR1 reads LNHDA; CDR2 reads SQIVND (reference sequence). V was clipped by 5 bases and J by 9 bases, with 16 bases between them. The CDR3 region is CASSPRLFRAQYF. The CDR3 nucleotides are TGTGCCAGTAGTCCCCGGCTTTTTAGGGCCCAGTACTTC.

The V gene is TRBV9, the J gene TRBJ2-7; 8 bases match TRBD1. V lost 1 base and J lost 4; bases outside the gene matches: 10. The germline CDR1 and CDR2 sequences are SGDLS and YYNGEE. The CDR3 sequence is 16 residues long. The CDR3 sequence is CASSVNSDRVGYEQYF. CDR3 sequence (DNA): TGTGCCAGCAGCGTAAATTCGGACAGGGTCGGTTACGAGCAGTACTTC. Complete variable domain (other parts from reference TRBV9 and TRBJ2-7): DSGVTQTPKHLITATGQRVTLRCSPRSGDLSVYWYQQSLDQGLQFLIQYYNGEERAKGNILERFSAQQFPDLHSELNLSSLELGDSALYFCASSVNSDRVGYEQYFGPGTRLTVT.

The rearrangement joins TRBV30 to TRBJ1-2; 7 bases fit TRBD1. Germline V gene sequence: CDR1 GTSNPN, CDR2 SVGIG (reference sequence). V shed 7 bases, J shed 6 bases, and the junction held 20 bases outside the gene matches. This CDR3 spans 16 amino acids. CDR3 loop: CASLEGAPHLRNGYTF. The DNA of the CDR3 is TGTGCCTCACTCGAGGGGGCACCTCATCTTCGCAATGGCTACACCTTC.

The genes are TRBV6-4 and TRBJ1-1; D not resolved. This CDR3 spans 15 amino acids. Germline-derived CDR1 and CDR2 are MRHNA and SNTAGT. Trimming removed 0 bases from V and 4 bases from J, with 12 bases in between. The CDR3, as DNA: TGTGCCAGCAGTGACTCGGGAGAATGGGGCACTGAAGCTTTCTTT. Amino acids: CASSDSGEWGTEAFF.

This chain links TRBV4-3 with TRBJ2-1; 13 bases are a match to TRBD2. The CDR3 is made up of 18 amino acids. With 5 bases clipped from V and 7 bases from J, the junction kept 14 bases outside the gene matches. Germline-derived CDR1 and CDR2 are LGHNA and YSLEER. The CDR3 DNA sequence: TGCGCCAGCAGCGGAGGGACTAGCGGGACTCCTCCGGGGAATGAGCAGTTCTTC. Its protein product is CASSGGTSGTPPGNEQFF.

This clone was seen a few times. The same CDR3 is also encoded by other DNA sequences in this sample. This CDR3 is CASSIGLAGGTDTQYF. The CDR3 DNA is TGTGCCAGTAGTATAGGACTAGCGGGAGGCACAGATACGCAGTATTTT. This chain connects TRBV19 to TRBJ2-3; 12 positions agree with TRBD2. The germline V gene has CDR1 LNHDA and CDR2 SQIVND (reference sequence). V trimming: 1 base; J trimming: 1 base; junction bases outside the gene matches: 0. The CDR3 spans 16 residues.

The V call is TRBV27, the J call TRBJ1-1, with a possible D match to TRBD1 (5 bases). Germline V gives CDR1 MNHEY, CDR2 SMNVEV (reference sequence). V was pared by 8 bases and J by 11 bases, with 15 bases between. The CDR3 has 11 amino acids. CDR3 in DNA: TGTGCCAGCCTATCAGGGTTGATCGCTTTCTTT. It specifies CASLSGLIAFF.

This clone was seen once. V is TRBV18 and J is TRBJ2-1; D is undetermined. Trimming took 1 base from V and 9 from J, leaving 7 bases between them. The CDR3 runs to 12 residues. Per germline, CDR1 KGHSH and CDR2 LQKENI. The CDR3: CASSPQVTEQFF. As DNA, the CDR3 is TGTGCCAGCTCACCACAGGTGACTGAGCAGTTCTTC.

This clone was seen just once. The chain links TRBV6-1 to TRBJ2-2; 8 bases match TRBD2. Germline-derived CDR1 and CDR2 are MNHNS and SASEGT. The CDR3 runs 18 residues. Losses at the gene ends were 4 bases for V and 2 bases for J; bases not matched to a gene: 12. The CDR3 DNA is TGTGCCAGCAGTGTAAAAGGCGGGAGGACCCGAAACACCGGGGAGCTGTTTTTT. Translated, it gives CASSVKGGRTRNTGELFF.

This clone was recorded once. The chain has TRBV15 and TRBJ2-1; TRBD1 might be the D (5 bases). Germline lookup yields CDR1 LNHNV and CDR2 YYDKDF (reference sequence). Trimming took off 8 bases at V and 2 bases at J, with 7 bases between the two ends. This CDR3 contains 12 residues. The CDR3 here is CATGATYNEQFF. The CDR3 nucleotides read TGTGCCACCGGGGCGACCTACAATGAGCAGTTCTTC.

The chain couples TRBV6-6 to TRBJ2-7; D is unresolved. The CDR3 is 14 residues long. Trimming pared 0 bases from V and 4 bases from J, leaving 10 bases between. The germline V gene encodes CDR1 MNHNY and CDR2 SVGAGI (reference sequence). The CDR3 spells CASSYSYGSYEQYF. The DNA for the CDR3 is TGTGCCAGCAGTTACTCGTACGGTTCTTACGAGCAGTACTTC.

This chain uses TRBV11-2 with TRBJ2-7; TRBD2 is a possible D gene (6 bases). The CDR3 is made up of 14 amino acids. Trimming left V 3 bases short and J 4 bases short, with 13 bases between. Germline V gives CDR1 SGHAT, CDR2 FQNNGV. The CDR3: CASSFGGPMYEQYF. The CDR3 region has the DNA TGTGCCAGCAGCTTCGGGGGACCTATGTACGAGCAGTACTTC. The complete variable domain, with remaining parts taken from reference TRBV11-2 and TRBJ2-7, reads EAGVAQSPRYKIIEKRQSVAFWCNPISGHATLYWYQQILGQGPKLLIQFQNNGVVDDSQLPKDRFSAERLKGVDSTLKIQPAKLEDSAVYLCASSFGGPMYEQYFGPGTRLTVT.

Concerning this clone: A much more abundant neighbour one base away suggests this may be a read error. Other DNA sequences in the same sample also yield this CDR3. This chain uses TRBV5-8 with TRBJ1-5; TRBD1 is a possible D gene (6 bases). V was shortened by 2 bases and J by 0 bases, with 9 bases between the two germline ends. The CDR3 spans 15 residues. Germline CDR1 and CDR2: SGHTS and YDEGEE. CDR3 sequence (DNA): TGTGCCAGCAGCTTTCAGGGGTATAGCAATCAGCCCCAGCATTTT. Encoded protein: CASSFQGYSNQPQHF.

The chain is built from TRBV29-1 and TRBJ2-7; D not resolved. Germline CDR1 reads SQVTM; CDR2 reads ANQGSEA. The CDR3 is made up of 10 amino acids. The germline V and J ends were trimmed by 3 bases and 5 bases, with 5 bases remaining between them. CDR3 DNA: TGCAGCGTTGAGGGTGACGAGCAGTACTTC. This codes for CSVEGDEQYF.

V gene TRBV6-6 combines with J gene TRBJ1-1, with a tentative D call TRBD1 (6 bases). Germline V gene lookup returns CDR1 MNHNY and CDR2 SVGAGI (reference sequence). The CDR3 runs to 14 residues. V shed 2 bases and J shed 4 bases, with 11 bases lying between them. This CDR3 is CASSYTGLLTEAFF. DNA of the CDR3: TGTGCCAGCAGTTACACAGGGTTACTCACTGAAGCTTTCTTT.

The chain links TRBV6-5 to TRBJ1-5; 7 nucleotides align to TRBD1. The CDR3 length is 14 residues. Looked up from germline, CDR1 is MNHEY and CDR2 is SVGAGI. The junction had 4 bases not matched to a gene; V was cut back by 6 bases and J by 2 bases. The CDR3 bases are TGTGCCAGCAGCCACAGGGGCGGCAATCAGCCCCAGCATTTT. Translating gives CASSHRGGNQPQHF.

The J gene is TRBJ2-1, the V gene TRBV4-3; D is tentatively TRBD1 or TRBD2 (5 bases each). The CDR3 runs 12 residues. Germline CDR1 LGHNA, CDR2 YSLEER. Trimming took off 1 base at V and 10 bases at J, with 8 bases between the two ends. The CDR3 is CASSQGGSEQFF. The DNA for the CDR3 is TGCGCCAGCAGCCAAGGGGGGAGCGAGCAGTTCTTC.

This clone was recorded once. The chain combines TRBV2 with TRBJ2-1; 8 nucleotides match TRBD2. CDR3 length: 14 amino acids. The trim removed 3 bases at V and 8 bases at J, leaving 6 bases unmatched. Germline CDR1 and CDR2: SNHLY and FYNNEI. The DNA for the CDR3 is TGTGCCAGCAGTGAGCAGGAGCGGGAGTATGAGCAGTTCTTC. This gives the protein CASSEQEREYEQFF.

The V gene is TRBV6-5, the J gene TRBJ1-1; D is ambiguous. The germline gives CDR1 MNHEY, CDR2 SVGAGI. This CDR3 comprises 13 residues. V lost 2 bases and J 3 bases, leaving 7 bases between the germline ends. CDR3 protein: CASSYEGYTEAFF. CDR3 bases: TGTGCCAGCAGTTACGAGGGCTACACTGAAGCTTTCTTT.

This rearrangement joins TRBV9 to TRBJ2-1; 9 bases are shared with TRBD1. V lost 3 bases and J lost 5; bases outside the gene matches: 6. CDR1 is SGDLS, CDR2 YYNGEE, per germline. The CDR3 extends over 15 amino acids. This CDR3 reads CASSGRQGGDNEQFF. The CDR3 DNA sequence: TGTGCCAGCAGCGGCAGACAGGGGGGAGACAATGAGCAGTTCTTC.